Sequencing of this TCR beta chain was carried out in a study of blood T cell repertoires in COVID-19 (TCRdb year 2020). A note on the overall study: The collaborator samples originated in the United States, Italy and Spain and spanned the acute and convalescent phases of COVID-19. The material from the prospective study consisted of cDNA or gDNA derived from T cells, B-cell-depleted T cells, or PBMCs. Deeply sampled blood TCRbeta repertoires from subjects exposed to, actively infected with, or recovered from COVID-19 were included in the dataset. The repertoires were released in a freely available public database meant as a resource for research on the immune response to SARS-CoV-2. The samples were drawn from two sources: the first 160 participants of the ongoing ImmuneRACE study, and 1,254 subjects contributed by 6 global collaborators. Nearly every sample came with metadata listing a de-identified subject ID, COVID-19 status, age in years and sex. Where HLA class I and class II types were available, the types were taken from metadata supplied by the sample provider, not from assay-based typing.

With respect to this clone: The antigen it binds to is not known. No much larger clone exists at a distance of one base, and base qualities are not known.

One collaborating source in Seattle enrolled patients during active infection and followed them longitudinally through the course of disease. Whole blood was collected in K2EDTA tubes by collaborating institutions according to the institutions' own protocols. For TCRbeta analysis, collaborators shipped samples as frozen whole blood, isolated PBMCs, or DNA extracted from either of those sample types. V loses 1 base at its end and J loses 6 bases; junction bases beyond the gene matches: 5. The CDR3 sequence holds 14 residues, the cysteine and phenylalanine included. This entry keeps only the CDR3 DNA: 42 bases, framed from base 1. CDR1 is given as LGHDT and CDR2 as YNNKEL, both from the germline V gene (reference sequence). TCRbeta CDR3 regions were amplified from genomic DNA by means of the immunoSEQ Assay, a bias-controlled multiplex PCR. The authors processed their data as follows. The number of nucleated cells in each sample was estimated by amplification of reference gene primers within the assay. To quantify the absolute abundance of each unique TCRbeta CDR3 rearrangement, sequence reads were collapsed and filtered. For each sample, productive Simpson clonality was calculated as the square root of Simpson's diversity index across productive rearrangements. This immuneACCESS table, as held by TCRdb, lists in-frame sequences with V and J called but not all clones. Of the missing ones, under half trace to an unresolved V gene in checked studies; the others have no known cause. D and trimming come from the DNA, and the V and J calls and clone size come from that table. For this sample the table gives around 250,000 clones, of which 75% to 90% were detected only once. The ten most abundant clones make up approximately 10% of the sample.

Overall results and qualifications from the work: The amount of clinical and demographic metadata varied by source and participant and was provided uncurated.

The sequenced material came from peripheral blood. Recombination connected TRBV3-1 (or the pseudogene TRBV3-2) to TRBJ1-2; the central 7 bases match TRBD1. The TCR comes from a woman in her 70s with COVID-19, enrolled during active disease. The CDR3 in this case is CASSQVQGSHGYTF. The base sequence is TGTGCCAGCAGCCAAGTACAGGGGAGTCATGGCTACACCTTC.